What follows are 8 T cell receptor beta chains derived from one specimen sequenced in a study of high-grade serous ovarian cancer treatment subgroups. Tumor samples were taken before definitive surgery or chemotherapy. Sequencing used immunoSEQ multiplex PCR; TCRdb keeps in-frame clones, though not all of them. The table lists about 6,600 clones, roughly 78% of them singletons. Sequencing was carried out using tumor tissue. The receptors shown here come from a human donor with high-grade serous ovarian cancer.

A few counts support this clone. The CDR3 nucleotides read TGTGCCAGCAGGATTACTGGAAACACCATATATTTT. It encodes CASRITGNTIYF. This sequence joins TRBV2 and TRBJ1-3; D remains ambiguous. Trimming stripped 6 bases from V and 2 bases from J, with 5 bases between. The germline V gene encodes CDR1 SNHLY and CDR2 FYNNEI. There are 12 residues in the CDR3. Full variable domain (remainder filled in from reference TRBV2 and TRBJ1-3): EPEVTQTPSHQVTQMGQEVILRCVPISNHLYFYWYRQILGQKVEFLVSFYNNEISEKSEIFDDQFSVERPDGSNFTLKIRSTKLEDSAMYFCASRITGNTIYFGEGSWLTVV.

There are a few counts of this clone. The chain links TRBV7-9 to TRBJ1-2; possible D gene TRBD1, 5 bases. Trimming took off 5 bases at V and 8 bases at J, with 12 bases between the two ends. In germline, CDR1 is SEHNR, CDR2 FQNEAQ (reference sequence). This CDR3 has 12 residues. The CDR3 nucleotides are TGTGCCAGCAGCCCTCCGGAGGGGGGCTACACCTTC. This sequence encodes CASSPPEGGYTF.

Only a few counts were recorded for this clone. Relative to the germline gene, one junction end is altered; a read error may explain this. CDR3 protein: CASSLGLKTEAFF. The CDR3 DNA follows: TGTGCCAGCAGTTTAGGTCTGAAAACTGAAGCTTTCTTT. The rearrangement joins TRBV27 to TRBJ1-1; D call uncertain. The CDR3 length is 13 residues. CDR1 is MNHEY, CDR2 SMNVEV, per germline (reference sequence).

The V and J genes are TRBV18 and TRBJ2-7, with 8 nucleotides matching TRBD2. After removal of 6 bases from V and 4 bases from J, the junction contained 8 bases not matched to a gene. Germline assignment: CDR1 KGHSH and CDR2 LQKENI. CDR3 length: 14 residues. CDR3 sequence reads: CASSTGGGVYEQYF. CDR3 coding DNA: TGTGCCAGCTCCACGGGAGGGGGTGTGTACGAGCAGTACTTC.

The DNA of the CDR3 is TGTGCCAGCAGCCCCTGGGACCGGCATGGGGCTTTCTTT. It encodes CASSPWDRHGAFF. This chain links TRBV7-9 with TRBJ1-1, with D perhaps TRBD1 (5 bases). Germline CDR1 and CDR2: SEHNR and FQNEAQ (reference sequence). This CDR3 is 13 amino acids long. The V gene lost 5 bases and the J gene lost 11 bases, with 18 bases spanning the gap.

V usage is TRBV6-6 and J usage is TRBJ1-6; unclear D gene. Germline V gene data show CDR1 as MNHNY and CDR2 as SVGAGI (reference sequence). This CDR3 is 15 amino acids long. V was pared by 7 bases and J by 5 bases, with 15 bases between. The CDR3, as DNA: TGTGCCAGCATCTCCCCCAGGAACCATAATTCACCCCTCCACTTT. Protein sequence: CASISPRNHNSPLHF.

CDR3 bases: TGTGCCAGTAGTATAAGGGGGAGCACAGATACGCAGTATTTT. It is translated as CASSIRGSTDTQYF. The rearrangement uses TRBV19 and TRBJ2-3; TRBD1 is a possible D gene (6 bases). The CDR3 covers 14 residues. Trimming stripped 2 bases from V and 0 bases from J, with 6 bases between. The germline CDR1 and CDR2 sequences are LNHDA and SQIVND (reference sequence).

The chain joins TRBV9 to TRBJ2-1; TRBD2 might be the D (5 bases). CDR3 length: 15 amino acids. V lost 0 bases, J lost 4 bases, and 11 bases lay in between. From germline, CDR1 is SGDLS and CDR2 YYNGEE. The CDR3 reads CASSVELVGYNEQFF. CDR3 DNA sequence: TGTGCCAGCAGCGTAGAACTAGTGGGGTACAATGAGCAGTTCTTC.